The clone carrying this T cell receptor (beta chain) occurred once. This specimen comes from a study of blood T cell repertoires in COVID-19. Study background: The origin of the acute and convalescent COVID-19 samples was the United States, Italy and Spain. Sources were T cells, B-cell-depleted T cells, or PBMCs; the material itself was cDNA or gDNA.

Authors' data handling: Estimated nucleated cell counts came from reference gene primer amplification. Sequenced by immunoSEQ multiplex PCR; TCRdb stores in-frame clones only, minus some. V and J calls plus clone size are reproduced from that table; the DNA served to infer D and trimming. The sample yields 110,000 to 150,000 clones, 60% to 85% seen once. V lost 3 bases, J lost 5 bases, and 13 bases lay in between. The CDR3 length is 14 residues. Germline lookup yields CDR1 SGHDN and CDR2 FVKESK. The receptor comes from a woman in her sixties or seventies with acute or convalescent COVID-19. Source material: peripheral blood. The J gene is TRBJ1-2, the V gene TRBV14; D uncertain. The CDR3 coding sequence is TGTGCCAGCAGCCAGCGGGCGGAAGGGTATGGCTACACCTTC. Its protein is CASSQRAEGYGYTF. The full variable domain, in which reference TRBV14 and TRBJ1-2 provide the parts outside the CDR3, is EAGVTQFPSHSVIEKGQTVTLRCDPISGHDNLYWYRRVMGKEIKFLLHFVKESKQDESGMPNNRFLAERTGGTYSTLKVQPAELEDSGVYFCASSQRAEGYGYTFGSGTRLTVV.